The present T cell receptor beta chain was sequenced within a study of blood T cell repertoires in COVID-19. Repertoires were generated with immunoSEQ multiplex PCR, while TCRdb's copy carries only in-frame clones and drops some. The top ten clones hold over 4% of a sample with 400,000 to 550,000 clones, approximately 90% of them seen once. V lost 4 bases, J lost 12 bases, and 10 bases lay in between. From germline, CDR1 is LGHDT and CDR2 YNNKEL (reference sequence). This CDR3 is 11 amino acids long. Input material: peripheral blood. This clonotype was sampled from a woman aged 25 to 39 with acute or convalescent COVID-19. This chain uses TRBV3-1 (or the pseudogene TRBV3-2) with TRBJ2-1, with a tentative D call TRBD2 (6 bases). DNA for the CDR3: TGTGCCAGCAGCCGTCAGGGAGGGCAGTTCTTC. Translating it yields CASSRQGGQFF.